The clone carrying this TCR beta chain was recorded a few times. Original methodology: For nucleated cells, counts were estimated from reference gene primer amplification. The table came from immunoSEQ multiplex PCR; TCRdb's copy has only in-frame clones and leaves some out. That table supplies the V and J calls and clone size; D and trimming were determined from the DNA. The data contain approximately 110,000 clones, about three quarters of them singletons. The data were taken from a study of blood T cell repertoires in COVID-19. As for the study in general: Sites in the United States, Italy and Spain provided acute and convalescent COVID-19 samples. T cells, B-cell-depleted T cells, or PBMCs supplied cDNA or gDNA.

The CDR3 sequence is 13 residues long. Germline V gives CDR1 SGHDN, CDR2 FVKESK. Trimming removed 2 bases at V and 6 bases at J, with 8 bases between. The receptor was derived from a man older than 75 with acute or convalescent COVID-19. The J gene is TRBJ1-5, the V gene TRBV14; possibly TRBD1 for D (5 bases). Sequencing was done on a sample of peripheral blood. This chain's CDR3 is CASSQSRAQPQHF. As DNA, the CDR3 is TGTGCCAGCAGCCAATCCAGGGCTCAGCCCCAGCATTTT.